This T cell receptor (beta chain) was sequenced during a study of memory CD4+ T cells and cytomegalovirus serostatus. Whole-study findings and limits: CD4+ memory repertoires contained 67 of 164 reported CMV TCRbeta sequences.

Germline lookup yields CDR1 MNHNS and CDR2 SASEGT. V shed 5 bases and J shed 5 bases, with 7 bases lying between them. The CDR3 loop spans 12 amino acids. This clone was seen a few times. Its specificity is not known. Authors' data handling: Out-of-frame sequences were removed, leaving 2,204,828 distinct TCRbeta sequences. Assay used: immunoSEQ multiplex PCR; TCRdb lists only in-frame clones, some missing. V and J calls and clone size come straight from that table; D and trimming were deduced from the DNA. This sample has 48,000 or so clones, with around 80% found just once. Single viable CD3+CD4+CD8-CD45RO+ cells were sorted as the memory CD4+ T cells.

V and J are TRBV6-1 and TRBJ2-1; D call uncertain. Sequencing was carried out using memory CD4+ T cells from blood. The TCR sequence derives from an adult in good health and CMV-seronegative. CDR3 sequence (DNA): TGTGCCAGCAGTCCCCGCAACAATGAGCAGTTCTTC. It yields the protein CASSPRNNEQFF.